Presented here are 28 T cell receptor beta chains from one specimen sequenced in a study of T cell responses to AZD1222 COVID-19 vaccine. Only in-frame clones appear in the TCRdb table, and some are missing; sequencing was by immunoSEQ multiplex PCR. This table has some 130,000 clones, roughly 89% appearing once. The material was peripheral blood, obtained on day 0 of AZD1222 vaccination. The receptors derive from an adult in good health.

The chain has TRBV24-1 and TRBJ1-2, with D possibly matching TRBD1 (5 bases). The V gene lost 7 bases and the J gene lost 2 bases, with 25 bases spanning the gap. The germline V gene encodes CDR1 KGHDR and CDR2 SFDVKD. The CDR3 has 18 amino acids. The CDR3 region is CATRASPSSGTLNYGYTF. CDR3 bases: TGTGCCACCAGGGCGTCCCCTTCGAGTGGGACCCTCAACTATGGCTACACCTTC.

This chain links TRBV7-2 with TRBJ1-2; 8 positions match TRBD1. V lost 2 bases, J lost 6 bases, and 8 bases stayed unmatched. This CDR3 has 15 residues. Germline V CDR1 and CDR2: SGHTA, FQGNSA. Written as DNA, the CDR3 is TGTGCCAGCAGCTTATGGGCGGACAGGGTCAATGGCTACACCTTC. It translates to CASSLWADRVNGYTF.

This sequence joins TRBV4-2 and TRBJ1-5; D unclear. The CDR3 sequence is 17 residues long. Germline loops: CDR1 LGHNA, CDR2 YNFKEQ. Trimming pared 0 bases from V and 0 bases from J, leaving 12 bases between. CDR3 DNA sequence: TGTGCCAGCAGCCAAGACAGGTGGGATTATAGCAATCAGCCCCAGCATTTT. This encodes CASSQDRWDYSNQPQHF.

V is TRBV24-1 and J is TRBJ2-2; D is uncertain. Germline V gene sequence: CDR1 KGHDR, CDR2 SFDVKD. V lost 8 bases to trimming and J lost 0 bases, with 9 bases between them. This CDR3 region has 14 residues. CDR3 nucleotides: TGTGCCACCATGGCAGTTGCGAACACCGGGGAGCTGTTTTTT. It translates to CATMAVANTGELFF.

The chain links TRBV9 to TRBJ2-1; possible D gene TRBD1, 5 bases. Between the trimmed V and J ends, which lost 3 bases and 5 bases, there was a span of 12 bases. Germline values: CDR1 SGDLS, CDR2 YYNGEE. The CDR3 is made up of 14 amino acids. Here the CDR3 DNA reads TGTGCCAGCAGCGCAACAGGACCAGACAATGAGCAGTTCTTC. This gives the protein CASSATGPDNEQFF.

This chain uses TRBV14 with TRBJ1-6, with D possibly TRBD1 on 6 matching bases. This CDR3 spans 14 amino acids. Between the trimmed V and J ends, which lost 10 bases and 3 bases, there was a span of 13 bases. CDR1 and CDR2 from the germline V gene are SGHDN and FVKESK. Written as DNA, the CDR3 is TGTGCCACAACACAGGGAAACTATAATTCACCCCTCCACTTT. As protein: CATTQGNYNSPLHF.

A single count supports this clone. This specimen includes other DNA sequences encoding the same CDR3. The genes are TRBV7-9 and TRBJ1-1; no reliable D call. V was trimmed by 4 bases and J by 4 bases, leaving 10 bases between them. Germline CDR1 and CDR2: SEHNR and FQNEAQ (reference sequence). The CDR3 has 13 residues. CDR3 DNA sequence: TGTGCCAGCAGCTCACGAGGAGGCACTGAAGCTTTCTTT. Its translation is CASSSRGGTEAFF.

This clone showed up just once. The rearrangement joins TRBV3-1 (or the pseudogene TRBV3-2) to TRBJ2-1, with D unclear. V lost 6 bases and J lost 7, with 22 bases in between. In germline, CDR1 is LGHDT, CDR2 YNNKEL (reference sequence). This CDR3 is built from 16 residues. The CDR3 DNA reads TGTGCCAGCAGTCCTGACTGGCGGCAACTCTCAAATGAGCAGTTCTTC. As protein: CASSPDWRQLSNEQFF.

This clone occurred a few times. The chain has TRBV28 and TRBJ1-1; unclear D gene. The V and J ends lost 1 base and 7 bases respectively, with 7 bases between them. The CDR3 totals 12 residues. Germline V gives CDR1 MDHEN, CDR2 SYDVKM. In DNA, the CDR3 is TGTGCCAGCAGTTTATCGTACAGTGAAGCTTTCTTT. Its translation is CASSLSYSEAFF.

This chain uses TRBV9 with TRBJ2-1, with 8 bases aligning to TRBD2. J gave up 4 bases and V 4 bases, and 10 bases lay outside the gene matches. The CDR3 is 16 residues long. Germline lookup yields CDR1 SGDLS and CDR2 YYNGEE. The CDR3 here is CASSPGLASTYNEQFF. The CDR3 DNA reads TGTGCCAGCAGCCCAGGACTAGCCTCTACTTACAATGAGCAGTTCTTC.

V and J are TRBV29-1 and TRBJ2-3, with D possibly being TRBD1 (6 bases). CDR1 SQVTM and CDR2 ANQGSEA come from the germline V gene. This CDR3 has 15 amino acids. The V gene lost 7 bases and the J gene lost 0 bases, with 17 bases spanning the gap. CDR3 coding DNA: TGCAGCGAGAACCGGGACATTACTAGCACAGATACGCAGTATTTT. Translation: CSENRDITSTDTQYF.

This rearrangement joins TRBV6-6 to TRBJ1-1; no firm D call. Trimming removed 5 bases at V and 4 bases at J, with 8 bases between. Germline V gene sequence: CDR1 MNHNY, CDR2 SVGAGI (reference sequence). This CDR3 is built from 12 residues. The CDR3 loop reads CASSDGITEAFF. CDR3 nucleotides: TGTGCCAGCAGTGATGGTATCACTGAAGCTTTCTTT.

The V gene is TRBV19, the J gene TRBJ2-5, with 7 positions matching TRBD2. The V gene's germline CDR1 is LNHDA and CDR2 SQIVND (reference sequence). The CDR3 runs to 16 residues. After removal of 3 bases from V and 1 base from J, the junction contained 8 bases not matched to a gene. CDR3 region: CASSIEVAGLQETQYF. The CDR3 DNA reads TGTGCCAGTAGTATCGAGGTAGCGGGCCTCCAAGAGACCCAGTACTTC.

The V gene is TRBV6-4, the J gene TRBJ2-3, with 8 bases that match TRBD1. The CDR3 totals 15 residues. V shed 4 bases, J shed 2 bases, and the junction held 5 bases outside the gene matches. The V gene's germline CDR1 is MRHNA and CDR2 SNTAGT. The CDR3, as DNA: TGTGCCAGCAGTGTGGCAGGGGGCAACACAGATACGCAGTATTTT. This codes for CASSVAGGNTDTQYF.

V and J are TRBV9 and TRBJ1-2; D may be TRBD1 (6 bases). The germline V gene has CDR1 SGDLS and CDR2 YYNGEE. V was shortened by 3 bases and J by 6 bases, with 9 bases between the two germline ends. The length of the CDR3 is 12 residues. The CDR3 loop is CASSARGDGYTF. As DNA, the CDR3 is TGTGCCAGCAGCGCCAGGGGAGATGGCTACACCTTC.

CDR3 DNA: TGCGCCAGCAGCTTCTTCAGCTCCCCCGGGACAGATGAAGCTTTCTTT. Amino acid sequence: CASSFFSSPGTDEAFF. V usage is TRBV5-1 and J usage is TRBJ1-1; TRBD1 matches 7 bases. CDR3 size: 16 residues. Germline-derived CDR1 and CDR2 are SGHRS and YFSETQ. V lost 2 bases, J lost 7 bases, and 14 bases stayed unmatched.

The V gene is TRBV5-4, the J gene TRBJ1-4; D is ambiguous. CDR1 and CDR2 from the germline V gene are SGHNT and YYREEE (reference sequence). The CDR3 runs to 14 residues. Trimming stripped 2 bases from V and 5 bases from J, with 10 bases between. CDR3 coding DNA: TGTGCCAGCAGCTTCGACGGTACCAATGAAAAACTGTTTTTT. Translating gives CASSFDGTNEKLFF.

The chain uses TRBV4-2 and TRBJ2-7; unclear D gene. CDR1 and CDR2 from the germline V gene are LGHNA and YNFKEQ. V was trimmed by 1 base and J by 6 bases, leaving 4 bases between them. The CDR3 totals 11 residues. CDR3: CASSQGPEQYF. DNA for the CDR3: TGTGCCAGCAGCCAAGGTCCCGAGCAGTACTTC.

The V call is TRBV9, the J call TRBJ2-7; TRBD2 might be the D (5 bases). The CDR3 contains 14 residues. Germline CDR1 is SGDLS and CDR2 is YYNGEE. The V end lost 4 bases, the J end lost 3 bases, and 14 bases lay between the germline ends. The CDR3 loop is CASSIDEGYYEQYF. The CDR3 bases are TGTGCCAGCAGCATTGACGAGGGCTACTACGAGCAGTACTTC. The full variable domain, its missing parts supplied by reference TRBV9 and TRBJ2-7, is DSGVTQTPKHLITATGQRVTLRCSPRSGDLSVYWYQQSLDQGLQFLIQYYNGEERAKGNILERFSAQQFPDLHSELNLSSLELGDSALYFCASSIDEGYYEQYFGPGTRLTVT.

This chain connects TRBV15 to TRBJ1-1; tentatively, D is TRBD1 (5 bases). Between the trimmed V and J ends, which lost 5 bases and 4 bases, there was a span of 17 bases. CDR1 is LNHNV and CDR2 is YYDKDF in the germline V gene (reference sequence). The CDR3 totals 15 residues. The CDR3 DNA is TGTGCCACCAGCCCAATGGAAGGGGATGCCACTGAAGCTTTCTTT. Protein: CATSPMEGDATEAFF.

CDR3 nucleotide sequence: TGTGCCAGCAGTGAACGGACAGGGGGTGCTGAAGCTTTCTTT. Amino acids: CASSERTGGAEAFF. The V gene is TRBV6-1, the J gene TRBJ1-1; 10 bases are a match to TRBD1. Germline-derived CDR1 and CDR2 are MNHNS and SASEGT. Losses at the gene ends were 2 bases for V and 6 bases for J; bases not matched to a gene: 3. This CDR3 is 14 amino acids long.

The CDR3 is CASSFRDRGGETQYF. Here the CDR3 DNA reads TGCGCCAGCAGCTTCCGGGACAGGGGAGGAGAGACCCAGTACTTC. This rearrangement joins TRBV5-1 to TRBJ2-5, with TRBD1 identical over 10 bases. The length of the CDR3 is 15 residues. Germline values: CDR1 SGHRS, CDR2 YFSETQ. J lost 4 bases, V lost 2 bases, and 5 bases had no gene match.

This chain joins TRBV29-1 and TRBJ2-7, with D unclear. Deletions cut 4 bases from V and 3 bases from J, with 7 bases between. Germline V lookup: CDR1 SQVTM, CDR2 ANQGSEA. The CDR3 is made up of 11 amino acids. CDR3 in DNA: TGCAGCGTTGTCGAGGTCTACGAGCAGTACTTC. Translating gives CSVVEVYEQYF.

V gene TRBV9 combines with J gene TRBJ2-1; possibly TRBD1 for D (7 bases). V lost 3 bases and J lost 7, with 20 bases in between. This CDR3 region has 16 residues. The germline V gene has CDR1 SGDLS and CDR2 YYNGEE. The CDR3 loop reads CASSAHQGGYRNEQFF. DNA of the CDR3: TGTGCCAGCAGCGCCCACCAGGGGGGCTATCGGAATGAGCAGTTCTTC.

This chain uses TRBV6-7 with TRBJ2-7; a possible D gene is TRBD2 (6 bases). TRBV6-7 is an ORF, and what it does is uncertain. The CDR3 is 14 residues long. With 2 bases removed from V and 3 bases from J, the gap between germline ends came to 11 bases. The DNA for the CDR3 is TGTGCCAGCAGTTACCCGGGACTGAACTACGAGCAGTACTTC. Its translation is CASSYPGLNYEQYF.

The V call is TRBV19, the J call TRBJ2-7, with no clear D. The V end lost 7 bases, the J end lost 0 bases, and 16 bases lay between the germline ends. Germline values: CDR1 LNHDA, CDR2 SQIVND (reference sequence). There are 15 residues in the CDR3. The CDR3 DNA is TGTGCCAGTACTATGTCCGCGGACCCCTCCTACGAGCAGTACTTC. It yields the protein CASTMSADPSYEQYF.

The chain combines TRBV6-5 with TRBJ2-1, with 11 bases aligning to TRBD2. The CDR3 consists of 15 residues. The V segment lost 5 bases and the J segment 4 bases; nucleotides outside the gene matches: 4. Germline V CDR1 and CDR2: MNHEY, SVGAGI. Written as DNA, the CDR3 is TGTGCCAGCAGTCAGACTAGCGGGGAGTACAATGAGCAGTTCTTC. Translation gives CASSQTSGEYNEQFF.

J is TRBJ2-7 and V is TRBV19; D possibly corresponds to TRBD2 (6 bases). V shed 4 bases and J shed 6 bases, with 16 bases lying between them. CDR1 LNHDA and CDR2 SQIVND come from the germline V gene (reference sequence). The CDR3 runs to 14 residues. CDR3 DNA: TGTGCCAGTAGTACTGCGGGGCCACCAGGCGAGCAGTACTTC. Amino acid sequence: CASSTAGPPGEQYF.